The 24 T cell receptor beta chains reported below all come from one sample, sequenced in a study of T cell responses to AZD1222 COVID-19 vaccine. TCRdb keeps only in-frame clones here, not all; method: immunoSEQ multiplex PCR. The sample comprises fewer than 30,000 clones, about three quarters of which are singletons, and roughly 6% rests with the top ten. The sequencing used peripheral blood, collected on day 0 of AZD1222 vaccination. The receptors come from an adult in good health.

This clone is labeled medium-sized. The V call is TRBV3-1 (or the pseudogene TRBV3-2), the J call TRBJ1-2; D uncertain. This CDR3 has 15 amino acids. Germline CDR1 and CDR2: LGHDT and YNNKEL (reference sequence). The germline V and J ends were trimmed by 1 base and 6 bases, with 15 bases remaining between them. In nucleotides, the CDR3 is TGTGCCAGCAGCCAAGGTGGCCATCTTGGGGATGGCTACACCTTC. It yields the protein CASSQGGHLGDGYTF.

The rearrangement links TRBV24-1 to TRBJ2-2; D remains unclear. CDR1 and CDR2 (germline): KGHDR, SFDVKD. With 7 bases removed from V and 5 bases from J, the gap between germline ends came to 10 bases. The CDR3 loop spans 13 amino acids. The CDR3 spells CATRDTGTGELFF. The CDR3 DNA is TGTGCCACCAGAGACACGGGTACCGGGGAGCTGTTTTTT.

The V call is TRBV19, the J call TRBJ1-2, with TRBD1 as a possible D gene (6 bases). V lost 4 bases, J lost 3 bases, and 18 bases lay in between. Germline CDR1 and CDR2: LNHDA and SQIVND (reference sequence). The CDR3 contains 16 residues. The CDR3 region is CASSRGAGEVDYGYTF. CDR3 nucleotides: TGTGCCAGTAGTAGGGGGGCAGGGGAGGTCGACTATGGCTACACCTTC.

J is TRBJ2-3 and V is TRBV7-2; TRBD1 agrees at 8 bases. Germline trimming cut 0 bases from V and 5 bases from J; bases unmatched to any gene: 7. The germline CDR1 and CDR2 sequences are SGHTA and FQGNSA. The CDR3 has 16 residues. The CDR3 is CASSLASRGLVDTQYF. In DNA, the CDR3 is TGTGCCAGCAGCTTAGCGAGCAGGGGGCTGGTAGATACGCAGTATTTT.

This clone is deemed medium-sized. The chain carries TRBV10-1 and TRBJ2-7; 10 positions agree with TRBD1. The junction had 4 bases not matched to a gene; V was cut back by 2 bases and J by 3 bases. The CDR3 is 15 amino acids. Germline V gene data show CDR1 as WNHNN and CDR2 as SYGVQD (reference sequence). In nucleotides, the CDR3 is TGCGCCAGCAGTGAGAAGACAGGGGGCGGCTACGAGCAGTACTTC. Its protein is CASSEKTGGGYEQYF.

The CDR3 nucleotides are TGTGCCAGCTCACACAATGGACAGGGCAGCAATCAGCCCCAGCATTTT. This translates into CASSHNGQGSNQPQHF. This rearrangement joins TRBV18 to TRBJ1-5; 8 nucleotides align to TRBD1. The germline CDR1 and CDR2 sequences are KGHSH and LQKENI. CDR3 size: 16 residues. V lost 4 bases to trimming and J lost 1 base; unmatched junction nucleotides: 6.

CDR3: CASSLETGYEQYV. The CDR3 nucleotides are TGCGCCAGCAGCTTGGAAACGGGCTACGAGCAGTACGTC. The J gene is TRBJ2-7, the V gene TRBV5-1; D not resolved. Germline CDR1 and CDR2: SGHRS and YFSETQ. The CDR3 runs to 13 residues. Trimming took off 0 bases at V and 3 bases at J, with 7 bases between the two ends.

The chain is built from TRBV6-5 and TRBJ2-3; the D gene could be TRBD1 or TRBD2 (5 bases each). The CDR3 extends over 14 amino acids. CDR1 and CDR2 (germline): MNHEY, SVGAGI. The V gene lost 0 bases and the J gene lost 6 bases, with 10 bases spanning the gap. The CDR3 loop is CASSYSRGRDTQYF. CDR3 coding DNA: TGTGCCAGCAGTTACTCGAGGGGTCGTGATACGCAGTATTTT.

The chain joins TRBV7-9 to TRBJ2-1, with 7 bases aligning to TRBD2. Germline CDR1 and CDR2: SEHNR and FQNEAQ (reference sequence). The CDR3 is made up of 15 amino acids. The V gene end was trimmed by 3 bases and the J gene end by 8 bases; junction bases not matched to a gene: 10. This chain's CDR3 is CASSFGGRKYYEQFF. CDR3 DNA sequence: TGTGCCAGCAGCTTTGGCGGGAGAAAGTACTATGAGCAGTTCTTC.

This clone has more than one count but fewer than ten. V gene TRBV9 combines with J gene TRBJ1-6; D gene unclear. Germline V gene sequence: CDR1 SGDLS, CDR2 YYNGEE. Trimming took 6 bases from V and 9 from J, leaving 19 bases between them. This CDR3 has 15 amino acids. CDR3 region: CASTKSGTFRSPLHF. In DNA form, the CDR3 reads TGTGCCAGCACCAAGAGCGGAACTTTTCGTTCACCCCTCCACTTT.

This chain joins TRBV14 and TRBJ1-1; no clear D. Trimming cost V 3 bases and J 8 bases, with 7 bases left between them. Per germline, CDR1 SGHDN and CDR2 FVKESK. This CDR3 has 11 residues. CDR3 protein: CASSQRGEAFF. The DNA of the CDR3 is TGTGCCAGCAGCCAGCGAGGGGAAGCTTTCTTT.

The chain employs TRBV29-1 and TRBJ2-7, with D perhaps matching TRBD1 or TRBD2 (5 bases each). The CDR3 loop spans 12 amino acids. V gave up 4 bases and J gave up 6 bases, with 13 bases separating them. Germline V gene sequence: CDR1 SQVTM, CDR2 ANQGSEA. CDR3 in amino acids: CSVVQGVGEQYF. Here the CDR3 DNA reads TGCAGCGTTGTTCAGGGAGTGGGCGAGCAGTACTTC.

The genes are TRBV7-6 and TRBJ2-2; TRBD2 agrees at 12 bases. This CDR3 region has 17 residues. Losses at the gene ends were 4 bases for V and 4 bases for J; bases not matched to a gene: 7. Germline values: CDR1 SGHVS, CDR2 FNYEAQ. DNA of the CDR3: TGTGCCAGCAGCTCGAGACTAGCGGGAGTTGTCACCGGGGAGCTGTTTTTT. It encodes CASSSRLAGVVTGELFF.

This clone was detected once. CDR3 nucleotides: TGTGCCAGCAGCCTTAATCCGGGACAGGGTGAAGGCTACACCTTC. Protein product: CASSLNPGQGEGYTF. The V call is TRBV7-3, the J call TRBJ1-2; TRBD1 agrees at 9 bases. This CDR3 spans 15 amino acids. Trimming removed 5 bases from V and 8 bases from J; junction bases left unmatched: 12. Germline CDR1 and CDR2: SGHTA and FQGTGA.

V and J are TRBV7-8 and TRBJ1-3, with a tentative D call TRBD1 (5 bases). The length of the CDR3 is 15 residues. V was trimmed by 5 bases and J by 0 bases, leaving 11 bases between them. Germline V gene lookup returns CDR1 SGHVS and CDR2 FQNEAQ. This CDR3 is CASSPRDHSGNTIYF. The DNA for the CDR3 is TGTGCCAGCAGCCCGAGGGACCACTCTGGAAACACCATATATTTT.

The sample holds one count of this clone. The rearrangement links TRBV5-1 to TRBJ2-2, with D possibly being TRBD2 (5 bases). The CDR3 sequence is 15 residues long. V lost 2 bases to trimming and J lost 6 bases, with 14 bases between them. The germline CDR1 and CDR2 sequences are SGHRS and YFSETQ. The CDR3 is CASSFALAGAGELFF. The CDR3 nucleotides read TGCGCCAGCAGCTTTGCCCTCGCCGGGGCCGGGGAGCTGTTTTTT.

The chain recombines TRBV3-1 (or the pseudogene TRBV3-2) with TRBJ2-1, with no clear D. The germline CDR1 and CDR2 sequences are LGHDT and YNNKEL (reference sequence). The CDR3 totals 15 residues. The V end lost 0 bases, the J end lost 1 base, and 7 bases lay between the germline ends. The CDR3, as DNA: TGTGCCAGCAGCCAAGATGGCCAATCCTACAATGAGCAGTTCTTC. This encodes CASSQDGQSYNEQFF.

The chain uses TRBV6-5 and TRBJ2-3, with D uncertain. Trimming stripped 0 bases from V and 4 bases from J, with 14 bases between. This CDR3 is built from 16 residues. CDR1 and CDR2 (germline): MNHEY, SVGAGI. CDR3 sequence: CASSYSDRLAADTQYF. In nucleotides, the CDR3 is TGTGCCAGCAGTTACTCTGATCGTTTGGCGGCAGATACGCAGTATTTT.

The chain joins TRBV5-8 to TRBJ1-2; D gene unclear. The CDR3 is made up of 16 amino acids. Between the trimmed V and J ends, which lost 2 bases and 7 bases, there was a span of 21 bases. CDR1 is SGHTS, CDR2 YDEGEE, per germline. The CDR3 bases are TGTGCCAGCAGCTTCAAGGACGGGAAACGAAGGTCTGGCTACACCTTC. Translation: CASSFKDGKRRSGYTF.

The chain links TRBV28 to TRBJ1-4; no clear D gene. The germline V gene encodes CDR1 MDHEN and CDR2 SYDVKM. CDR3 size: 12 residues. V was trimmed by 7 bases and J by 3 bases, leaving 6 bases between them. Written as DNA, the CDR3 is TGTGCCAGCACAAGCTCTAATGAAAAACTGTTTTTT. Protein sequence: CASTSSNEKLFF.

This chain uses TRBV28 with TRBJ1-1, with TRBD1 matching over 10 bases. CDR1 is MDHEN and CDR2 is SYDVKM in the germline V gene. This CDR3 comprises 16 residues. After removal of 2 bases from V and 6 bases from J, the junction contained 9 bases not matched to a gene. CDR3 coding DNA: TGTGCCAGCAGTTTAGTAGGGGGACAGGGGATTCCTGAAGCTTTCTTT. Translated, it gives CASSLVGGQGIPEAFF.

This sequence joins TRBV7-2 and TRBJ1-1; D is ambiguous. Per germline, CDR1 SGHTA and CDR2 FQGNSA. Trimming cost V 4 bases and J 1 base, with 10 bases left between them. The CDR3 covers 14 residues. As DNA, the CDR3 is TGTGCCAGCAGCTCAGTCCGGCGGAACACTGAAGCTTTCTTT. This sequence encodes CASSSVRRNTEAFF.

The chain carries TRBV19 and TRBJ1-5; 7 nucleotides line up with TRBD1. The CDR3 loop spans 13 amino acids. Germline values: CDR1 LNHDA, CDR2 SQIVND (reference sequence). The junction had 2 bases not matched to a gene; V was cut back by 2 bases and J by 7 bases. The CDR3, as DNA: TGTGCCAGTAGTATACAGGGGGGGCAGCCCCAGCATTTT. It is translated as CASSIQGGQPQHF.

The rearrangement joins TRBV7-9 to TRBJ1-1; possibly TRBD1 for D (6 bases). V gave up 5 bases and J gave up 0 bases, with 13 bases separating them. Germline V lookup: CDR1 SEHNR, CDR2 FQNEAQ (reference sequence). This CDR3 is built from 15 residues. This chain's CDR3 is CASSTRQGMNTEAFF. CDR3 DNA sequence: TGTGCCAGCAGCACCCGGCAGGGGATGAACACTGAAGCTTTCTTT.